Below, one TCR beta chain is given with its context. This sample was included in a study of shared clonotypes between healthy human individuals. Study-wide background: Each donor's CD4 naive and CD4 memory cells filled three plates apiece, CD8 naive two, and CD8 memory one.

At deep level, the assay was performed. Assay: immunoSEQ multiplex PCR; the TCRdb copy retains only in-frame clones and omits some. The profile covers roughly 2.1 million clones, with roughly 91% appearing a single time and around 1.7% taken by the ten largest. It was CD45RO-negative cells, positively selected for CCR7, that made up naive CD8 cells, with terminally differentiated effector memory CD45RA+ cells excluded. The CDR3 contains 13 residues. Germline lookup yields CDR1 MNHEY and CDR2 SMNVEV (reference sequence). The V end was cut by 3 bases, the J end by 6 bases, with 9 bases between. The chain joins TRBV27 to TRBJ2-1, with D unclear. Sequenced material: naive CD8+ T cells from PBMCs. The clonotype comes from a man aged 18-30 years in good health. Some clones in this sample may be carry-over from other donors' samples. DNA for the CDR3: TGTGCCAGCAGTTTCTCGGGTTTCAATGAGCAGTTCTTC. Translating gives CASSFSGFNEQFF.